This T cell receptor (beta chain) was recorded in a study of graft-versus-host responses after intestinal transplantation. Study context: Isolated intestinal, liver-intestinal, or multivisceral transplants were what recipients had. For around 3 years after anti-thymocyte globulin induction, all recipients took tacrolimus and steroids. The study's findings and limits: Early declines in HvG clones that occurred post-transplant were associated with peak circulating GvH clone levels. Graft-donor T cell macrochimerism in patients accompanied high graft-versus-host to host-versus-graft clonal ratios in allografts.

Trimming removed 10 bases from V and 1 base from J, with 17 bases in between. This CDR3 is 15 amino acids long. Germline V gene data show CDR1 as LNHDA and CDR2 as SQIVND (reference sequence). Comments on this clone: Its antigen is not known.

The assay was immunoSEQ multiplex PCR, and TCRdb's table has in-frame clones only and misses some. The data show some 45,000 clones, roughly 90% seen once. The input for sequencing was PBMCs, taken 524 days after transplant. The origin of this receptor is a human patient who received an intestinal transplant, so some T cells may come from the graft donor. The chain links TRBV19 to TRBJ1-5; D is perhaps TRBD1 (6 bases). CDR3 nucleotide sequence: TGTGCCACGTCAGGGGTAGCCCGGAGCAATCAGCCCCAGCATTTT. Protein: CATSGVARSNQPQHF.